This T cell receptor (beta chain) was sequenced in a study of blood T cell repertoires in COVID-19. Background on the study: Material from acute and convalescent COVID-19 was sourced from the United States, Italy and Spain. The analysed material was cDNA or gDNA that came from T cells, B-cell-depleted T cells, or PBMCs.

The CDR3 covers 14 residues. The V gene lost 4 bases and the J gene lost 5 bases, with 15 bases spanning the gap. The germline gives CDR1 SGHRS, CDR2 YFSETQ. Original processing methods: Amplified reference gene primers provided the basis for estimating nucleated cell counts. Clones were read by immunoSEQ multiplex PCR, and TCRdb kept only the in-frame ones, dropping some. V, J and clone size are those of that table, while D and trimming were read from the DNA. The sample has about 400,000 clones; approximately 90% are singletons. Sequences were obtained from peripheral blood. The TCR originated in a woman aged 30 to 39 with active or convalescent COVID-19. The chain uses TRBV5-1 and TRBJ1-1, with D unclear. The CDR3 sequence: CASSAGDLPTEAFF. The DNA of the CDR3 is TGCGCCAGCAGCGCGGGTGATCTCCCGACTGAAGCTTTCTTT.